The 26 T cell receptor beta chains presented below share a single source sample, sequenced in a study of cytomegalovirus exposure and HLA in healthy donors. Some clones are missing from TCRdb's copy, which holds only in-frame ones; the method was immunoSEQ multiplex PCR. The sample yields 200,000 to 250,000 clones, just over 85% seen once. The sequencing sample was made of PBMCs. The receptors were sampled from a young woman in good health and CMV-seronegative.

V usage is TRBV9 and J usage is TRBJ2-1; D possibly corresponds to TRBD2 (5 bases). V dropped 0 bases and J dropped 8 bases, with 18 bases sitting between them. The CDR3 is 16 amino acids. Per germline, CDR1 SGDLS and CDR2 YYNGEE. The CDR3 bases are TGTGCCAGCAGCGTAGAGAGTGGGAGATTGGGAGATGAGCAGTTCTTC. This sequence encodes CASSVESGRLGDEQFF.

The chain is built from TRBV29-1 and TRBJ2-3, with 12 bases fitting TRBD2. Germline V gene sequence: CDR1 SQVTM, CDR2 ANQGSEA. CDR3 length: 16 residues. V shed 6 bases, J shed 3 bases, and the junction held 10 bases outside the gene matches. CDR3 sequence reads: CSVTTRTSGITDTQYF. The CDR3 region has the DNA TGCAGCGTGACTACCCGGACTAGCGGGATTACAGATACGCAGTATTTT.

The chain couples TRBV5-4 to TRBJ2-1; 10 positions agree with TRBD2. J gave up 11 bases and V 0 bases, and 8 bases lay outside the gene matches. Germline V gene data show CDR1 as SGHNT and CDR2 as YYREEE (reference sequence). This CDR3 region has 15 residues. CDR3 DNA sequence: TGTGCCAGCAGCTTGGGCGGGACTAGCGTTTCTCAGCAGTTCTTC. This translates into CASSLGGTSVSQQFF.

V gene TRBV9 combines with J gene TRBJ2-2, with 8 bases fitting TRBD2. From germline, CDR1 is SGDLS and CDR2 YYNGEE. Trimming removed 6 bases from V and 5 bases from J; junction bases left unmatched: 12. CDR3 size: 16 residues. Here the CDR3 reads CASTTDSGAGTGELFF. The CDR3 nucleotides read TGTGCCAGCACCACAGATAGCGGGGCCGGGACCGGGGAGCTGTTTTTT.

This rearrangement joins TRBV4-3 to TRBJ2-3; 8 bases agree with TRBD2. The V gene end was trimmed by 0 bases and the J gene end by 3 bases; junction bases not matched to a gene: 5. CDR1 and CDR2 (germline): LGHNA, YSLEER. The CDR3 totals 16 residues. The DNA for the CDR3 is TGCGCCAGCAGCCAAGATGGAGCGGGAGTAACAGATACGCAGTATTTT. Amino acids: CASSQDGAGVTDTQYF.

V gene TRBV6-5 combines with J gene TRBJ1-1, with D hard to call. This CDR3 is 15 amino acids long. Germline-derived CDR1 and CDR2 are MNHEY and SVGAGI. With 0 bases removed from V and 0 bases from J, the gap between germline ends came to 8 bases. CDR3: CASSYSTALNTEAFF. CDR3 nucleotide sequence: TGTGCCAGCAGTTACTCTACAGCCCTGAACACTGAAGCTTTCTTT.

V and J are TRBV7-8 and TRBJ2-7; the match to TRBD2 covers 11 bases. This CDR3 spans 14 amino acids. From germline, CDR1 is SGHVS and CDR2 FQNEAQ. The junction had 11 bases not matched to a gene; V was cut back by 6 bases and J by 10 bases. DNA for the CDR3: TGTGCCAGCAGGGACCCCGGGACTAGCGGAGTTCAGTACTTC. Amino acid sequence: CASRDPGTSGVQYF.

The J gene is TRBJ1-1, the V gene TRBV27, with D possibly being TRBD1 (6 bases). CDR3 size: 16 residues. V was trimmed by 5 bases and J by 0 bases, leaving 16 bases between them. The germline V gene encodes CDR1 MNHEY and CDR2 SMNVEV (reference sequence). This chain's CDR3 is CASSLNRDEMNTEAFF. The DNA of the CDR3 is TGTGCCAGCAGTCTAAACAGGGATGAAATGAACACTGAAGCTTTCTTT.

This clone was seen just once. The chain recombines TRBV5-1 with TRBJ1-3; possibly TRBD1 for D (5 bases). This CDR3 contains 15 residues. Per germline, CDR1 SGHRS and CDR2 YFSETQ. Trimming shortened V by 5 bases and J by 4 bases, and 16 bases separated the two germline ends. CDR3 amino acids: CASSSYGGSGNTIYF. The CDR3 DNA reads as TGCGCCAGCAGTTCTTATGGGGGGAGCGGAAACACCATATATTTT.

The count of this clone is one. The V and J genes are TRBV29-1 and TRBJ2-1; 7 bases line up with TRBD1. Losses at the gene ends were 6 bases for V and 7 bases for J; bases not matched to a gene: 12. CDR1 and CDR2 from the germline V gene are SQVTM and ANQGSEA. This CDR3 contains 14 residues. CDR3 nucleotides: TGCAGCGTCAACCGGGACAGCCCTTTGAATGAGCAGTTCTTC. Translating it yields CSVNRDSPLNEQFF.

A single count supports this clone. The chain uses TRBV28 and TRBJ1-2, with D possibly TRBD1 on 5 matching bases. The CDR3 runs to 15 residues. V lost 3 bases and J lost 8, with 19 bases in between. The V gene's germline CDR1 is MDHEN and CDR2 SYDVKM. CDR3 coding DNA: TGTGCCAGCAGTTTTAGTAACAGGAGATTAGGGGGCTACACCTTC. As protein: CASSFSNRRLGGYTF.

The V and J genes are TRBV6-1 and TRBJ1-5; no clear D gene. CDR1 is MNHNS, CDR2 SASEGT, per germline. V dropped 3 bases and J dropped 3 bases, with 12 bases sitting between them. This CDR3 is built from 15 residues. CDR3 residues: CASSDLQSNNQPQHF. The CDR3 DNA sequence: TGTGCCAGCAGTGATTTACAGTCAAACAATCAGCCCCAGCATTTT.

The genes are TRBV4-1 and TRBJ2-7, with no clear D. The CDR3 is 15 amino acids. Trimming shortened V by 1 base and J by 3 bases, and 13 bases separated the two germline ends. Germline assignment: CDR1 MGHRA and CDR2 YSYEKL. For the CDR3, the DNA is TGCGCCAGCAGCCAAGTTGTGAACAACCACTACGAGCAGTACTTC. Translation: CASSQVVNNHYEQYF.

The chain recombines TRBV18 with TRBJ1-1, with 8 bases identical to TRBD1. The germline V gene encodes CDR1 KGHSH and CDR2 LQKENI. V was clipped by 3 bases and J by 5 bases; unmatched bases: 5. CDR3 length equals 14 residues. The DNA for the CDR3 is TGTGCCAGCTCACCTAGAACAGGGGGGACTGAAGCTTTCTTT. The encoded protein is CASSPRTGGTEAFF.

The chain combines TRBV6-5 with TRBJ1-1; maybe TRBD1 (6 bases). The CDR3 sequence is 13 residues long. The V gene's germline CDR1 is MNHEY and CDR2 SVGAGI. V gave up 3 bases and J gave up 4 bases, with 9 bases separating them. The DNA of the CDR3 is TGTGCCAGCAGTTATGAAGGGGGCACTGAAGCTTTCTTT. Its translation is CASSYEGGTEAFF.

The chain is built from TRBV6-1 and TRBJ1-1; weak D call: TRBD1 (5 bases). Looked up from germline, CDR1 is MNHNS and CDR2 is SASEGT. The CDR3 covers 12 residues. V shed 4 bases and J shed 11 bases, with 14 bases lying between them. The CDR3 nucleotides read TGTGCCAGCAGTGCCAGGGCTCCCGGGGCTTTCTTT. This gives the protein CASSARAPGAFF.

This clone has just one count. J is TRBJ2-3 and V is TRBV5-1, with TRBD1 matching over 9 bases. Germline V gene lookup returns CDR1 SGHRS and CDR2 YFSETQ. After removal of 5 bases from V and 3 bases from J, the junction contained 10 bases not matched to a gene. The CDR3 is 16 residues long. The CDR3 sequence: CASSPFGQGPTDTQYF. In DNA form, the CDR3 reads TGCGCCAGCAGTCCCTTCGGACAGGGGCCTACAGATACGCAGTATTTT.

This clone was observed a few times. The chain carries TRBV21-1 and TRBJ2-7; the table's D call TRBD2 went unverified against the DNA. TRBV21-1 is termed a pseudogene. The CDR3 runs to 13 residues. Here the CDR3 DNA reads TGTGCCAGTCTGCTGCTAGCGGTCTACGAGCAGTACTTC. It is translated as CASLLLAVYEQYF.

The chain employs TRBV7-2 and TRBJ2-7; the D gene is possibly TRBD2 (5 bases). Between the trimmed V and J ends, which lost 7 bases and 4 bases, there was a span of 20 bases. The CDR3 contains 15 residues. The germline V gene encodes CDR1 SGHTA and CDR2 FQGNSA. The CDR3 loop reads CASTLGAKGSYEQYF. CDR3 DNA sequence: TGTGCCAGCACCCTGGGAGCCAAAGGTTCTTACGAGCAGTACTTC.

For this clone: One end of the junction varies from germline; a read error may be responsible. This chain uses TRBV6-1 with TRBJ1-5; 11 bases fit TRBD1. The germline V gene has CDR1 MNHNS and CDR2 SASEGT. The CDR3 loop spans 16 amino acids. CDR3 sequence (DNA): TGTGCCACCAGTGGAGGGACAGGGGGAAACTGGCAGCCCCAGCATTTT. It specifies CATSGGTGGNWQPQHF.

The CDR3 DNA reads as TGTGCCAGTAGCACCCGGGGGGGCTGGGACGTCCTGACTTTC. Its protein is CASSTRGGWDVLTF. This chain uses TRBV19 with TRBJ2-6, with 8 nucleotides matching TRBD2. The germline gives CDR1 LNHDA, CDR2 SQIVND (reference sequence). The CDR3 length is 14 residues. The trim removed 6 bases at V and 11 bases at J, leaving 9 bases unmatched.

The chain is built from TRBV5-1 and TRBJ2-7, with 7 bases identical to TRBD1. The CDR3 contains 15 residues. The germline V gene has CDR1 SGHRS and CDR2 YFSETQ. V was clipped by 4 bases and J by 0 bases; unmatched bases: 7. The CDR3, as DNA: TGCGCCAGCAGCCCTCGACAGGGAAACTCCTACGAGCAGTACTTC. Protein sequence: CASSPRQGNSYEQYF.

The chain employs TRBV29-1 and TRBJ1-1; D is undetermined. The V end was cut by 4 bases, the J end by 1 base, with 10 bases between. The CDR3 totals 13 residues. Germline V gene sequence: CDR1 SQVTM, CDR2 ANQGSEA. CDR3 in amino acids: CSVVGRRNTEAFF. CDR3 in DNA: TGCAGCGTTGTTGGGAGAAGGAACACTGAAGCTTTCTTT.

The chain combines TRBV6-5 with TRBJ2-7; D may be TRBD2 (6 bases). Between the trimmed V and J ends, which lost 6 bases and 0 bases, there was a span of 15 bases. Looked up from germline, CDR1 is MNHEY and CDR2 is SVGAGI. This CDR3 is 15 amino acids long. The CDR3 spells CASSPLDGSSYEQYF. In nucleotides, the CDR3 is TGTGCCAGCAGCCCGCTTGACGGGAGCTCCTACGAGCAGTACTTC.

The CDR3 DNA reads TGTGCCAGCAGTGACCGGGGGTACAATGAGCAGTTCTTC. Translating gives CASSDRGYNEQFF. The J gene is TRBJ2-1, the V gene TRBV13, with TRBD2 as a possible D gene (6 bases). This CDR3 comprises 13 residues. V lost 6 bases and J lost 4, with 10 bases in between. Germline loops: CDR1 PRHDT, CDR2 FYEKMQ (reference sequence).

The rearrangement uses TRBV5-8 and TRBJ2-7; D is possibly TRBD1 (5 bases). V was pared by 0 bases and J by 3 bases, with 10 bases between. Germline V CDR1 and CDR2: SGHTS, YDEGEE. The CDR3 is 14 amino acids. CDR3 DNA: TGTGCCAGCAGCTTGGGACAGACGAACTACGAGCAGTACTTC. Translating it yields CASSLGQTNYEQYF.